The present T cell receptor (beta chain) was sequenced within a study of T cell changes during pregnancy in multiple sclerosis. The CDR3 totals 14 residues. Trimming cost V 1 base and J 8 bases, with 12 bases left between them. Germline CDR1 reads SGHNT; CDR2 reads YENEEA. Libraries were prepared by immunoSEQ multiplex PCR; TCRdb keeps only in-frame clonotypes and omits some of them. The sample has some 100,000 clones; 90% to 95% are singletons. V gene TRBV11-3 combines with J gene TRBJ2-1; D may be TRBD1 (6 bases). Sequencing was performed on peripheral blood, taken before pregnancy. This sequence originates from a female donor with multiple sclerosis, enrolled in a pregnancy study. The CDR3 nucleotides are TGTGCCAGCAGCTTAGTTCAGGGGTCCCATGAGCAGTTCTTC. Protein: CASSLVQGSHEQFF.